This TCR beta chain is drawn from a study of graft-versus-host responses after intestinal transplantation. Generated by immunoSEQ multiplex PCR, the TCRdb table keeps only in-frame clones and is missing some. The sample consists of 33,000 or so clones, about 95% of them appearing once. The germline V gene has CDR1 MDHEN and CDR2 SYDVKM. This CDR3 comprises 13 residues. V was pared by 6 bases and J by 3 bases, with 9 bases between. This clone occurred once. Here the sequenced sample was PBMCs, taken 16 days after intestinal transplant. This chain joins TRBV28 and TRBJ2-1; D is uncertain. The receptor comes from a human patient who received an intestinal transplant, so some T cells may come from the graft donor. CDR3 loop: CASRLKGYNEQFF. The CDR3 coding sequence is TGTGCCAGCAGACTCAAAGGCTACAATGAGCAGTTCTTC.